This section outlines one T cell receptor beta chain sequence together with its context. The target antigen is unknown. The data are from a study of cytomegalovirus exposure and HLA in healthy donors. The data were produced by immunoSEQ multiplex PCR, yet TCRdb's version contains in-frame clones alone and is incomplete. The sample includes some 170,000 clones, approximately 87% of them seen just once. The germline V gene has CDR1 KGHSH and CDR2 LQKENI. The V and J ends lost 6 bases and 3 bases respectively, with 11 bases between them. The length of the CDR3 is 13 residues. Points from the study as a whole: In the roughly 120 validation repertoires, a later analysis found that first-cohort TCR clusters tended to co-occur.

The receptor was isolated from a woman between 25 and 40 years old in good health and CMV-seronegative. Material for sequencing was PBMCs. V is TRBV18 and J is TRBJ1-2, with D perhaps matching TRBD1 (6 bases). The CDR3 spells CASSQGPDYGYTF. The CDR3 DNA sequence: TGTGCCAGCTCGCAGGGGCCGGACTATGGCTACACCTTC.